This T cell receptor beta chain comes out of a study of shared clonotypes between healthy human individuals. The CDR3 spans 13 residues. The germline gives CDR1 MGHDK, CDR2 SYGVNS. V gave up 1 base and J gave up 6 bases, with 9 bases separating them. Clones were read by immunoSEQ multiplex PCR, and TCRdb kept only the in-frame ones, dropping some. The data show about 2 million clones, approximately 94% seen once. Naive CD8 cells lacked CD45RO and underwent positive selection for CCR7, leaving out terminally differentiated effector memory CD45RA+ cells. The sequencing input was naive CD8+ T cells sorted from blood. The origin of this receptor is a young man in good health. This chain links TRBV25-1 with TRBJ1-2; the D gene is possibly TRBD1 (6 bases). CDR3 DNA: TGTGCCAGCAGTGAATGGGGGGACAATGGCTACACCTTC. Translated, it gives CASSEWGDNGYTF.